This TCR beta chain was retrieved from a study of CD8 T cells in ankylosing spondylitis. Study-level points and caveats: Apparently characteristic of ankylosing spondylitis blood was a TCR beta motif (roughly eight highly homologous variants).

A few counts support this clonotype. The antigen is unknown. A single record per CDR3 protein comes from TCRdb applying MiXCR to the 5' RACE reads. The sample includes 250,000 to 350,000 distinct CDR3 sequences, 6.5% to 10% of them seen just once. The clonotype was recovered from a male donor with ankylosing spondylitis. Sequencing was performed on blood, either unsorted or a sorted T cell fraction (not recorded which).

Written as DNA, the CDR3 is TGTGCCGTATCGGACAGGGCGGCTGGCTACACCTTC. Its protein product is CAVSDRAAGYTF. The chain employs TRBV12-3 or TRBV12-4 and TRBJ1-2, with TRBD1 matching 8 bases. CDR3 length equals 12 residues. The V segment lost 11 bases and the J segment 7 bases; nucleotides outside the gene matches: 9.